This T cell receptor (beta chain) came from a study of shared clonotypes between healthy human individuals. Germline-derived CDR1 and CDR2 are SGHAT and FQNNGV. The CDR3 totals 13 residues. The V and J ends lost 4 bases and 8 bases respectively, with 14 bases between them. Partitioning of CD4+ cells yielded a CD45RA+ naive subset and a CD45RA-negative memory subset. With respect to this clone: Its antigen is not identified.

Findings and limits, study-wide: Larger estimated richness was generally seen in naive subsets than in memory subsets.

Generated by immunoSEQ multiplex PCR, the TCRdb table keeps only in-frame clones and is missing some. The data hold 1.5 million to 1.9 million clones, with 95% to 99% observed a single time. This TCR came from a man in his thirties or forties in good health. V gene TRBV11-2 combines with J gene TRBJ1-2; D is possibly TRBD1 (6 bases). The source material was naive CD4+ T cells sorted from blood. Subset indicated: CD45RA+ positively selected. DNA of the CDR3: TGTGCCAGCAGCTATTCGGGGGCAAGGGGCTACACCTTC. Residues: CASSYSGARGYTF.